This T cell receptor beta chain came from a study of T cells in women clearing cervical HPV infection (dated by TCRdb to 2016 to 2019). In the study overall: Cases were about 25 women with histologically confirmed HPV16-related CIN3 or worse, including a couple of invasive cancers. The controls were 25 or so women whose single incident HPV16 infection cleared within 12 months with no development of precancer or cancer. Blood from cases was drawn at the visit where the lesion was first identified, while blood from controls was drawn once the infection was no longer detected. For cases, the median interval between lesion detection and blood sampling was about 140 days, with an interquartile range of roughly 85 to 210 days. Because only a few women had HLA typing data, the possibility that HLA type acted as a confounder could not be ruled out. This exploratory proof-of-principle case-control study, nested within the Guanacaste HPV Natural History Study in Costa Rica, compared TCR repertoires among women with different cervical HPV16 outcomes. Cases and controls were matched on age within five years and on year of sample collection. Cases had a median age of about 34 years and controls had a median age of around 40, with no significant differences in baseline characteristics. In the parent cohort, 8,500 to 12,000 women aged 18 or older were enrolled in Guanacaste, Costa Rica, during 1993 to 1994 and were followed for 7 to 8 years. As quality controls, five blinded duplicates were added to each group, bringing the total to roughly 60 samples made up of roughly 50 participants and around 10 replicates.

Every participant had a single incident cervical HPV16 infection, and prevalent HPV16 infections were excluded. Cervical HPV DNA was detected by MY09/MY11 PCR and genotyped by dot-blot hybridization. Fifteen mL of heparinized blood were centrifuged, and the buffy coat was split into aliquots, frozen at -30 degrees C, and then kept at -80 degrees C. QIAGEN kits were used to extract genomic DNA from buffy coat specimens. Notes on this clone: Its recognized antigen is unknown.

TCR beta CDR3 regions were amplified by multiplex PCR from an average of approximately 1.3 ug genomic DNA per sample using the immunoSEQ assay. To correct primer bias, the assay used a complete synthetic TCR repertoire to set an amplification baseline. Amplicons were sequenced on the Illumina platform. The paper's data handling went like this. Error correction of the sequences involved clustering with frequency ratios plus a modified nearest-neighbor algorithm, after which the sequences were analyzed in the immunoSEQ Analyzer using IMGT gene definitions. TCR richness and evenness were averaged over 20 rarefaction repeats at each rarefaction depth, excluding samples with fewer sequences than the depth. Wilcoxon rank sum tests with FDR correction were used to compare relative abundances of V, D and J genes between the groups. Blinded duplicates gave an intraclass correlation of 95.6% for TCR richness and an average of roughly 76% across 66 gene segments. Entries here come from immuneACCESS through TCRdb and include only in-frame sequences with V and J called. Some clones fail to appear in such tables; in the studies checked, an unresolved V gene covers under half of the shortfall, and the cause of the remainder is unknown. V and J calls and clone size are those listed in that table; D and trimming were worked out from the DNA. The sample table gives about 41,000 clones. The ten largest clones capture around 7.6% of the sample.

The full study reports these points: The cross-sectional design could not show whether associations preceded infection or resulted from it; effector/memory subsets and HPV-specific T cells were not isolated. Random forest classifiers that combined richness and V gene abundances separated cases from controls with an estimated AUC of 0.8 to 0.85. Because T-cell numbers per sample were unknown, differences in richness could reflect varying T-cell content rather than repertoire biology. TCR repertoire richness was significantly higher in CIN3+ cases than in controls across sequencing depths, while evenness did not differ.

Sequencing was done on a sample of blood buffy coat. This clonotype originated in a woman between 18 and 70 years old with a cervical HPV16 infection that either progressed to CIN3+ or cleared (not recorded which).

The sequenced CDR3 bases are TGCAGTGCTAGAGACCCGGACAGGGTTCGGGGCGGC. Its protein product is CSARDPDRVRGG. The entire CDR3 is CSARDPDRVRGGYTF. The chain joins TRBV20-1 to TRBJ1-2; 8 central nucleotides agree with TRBD1. The CDR3 end lies 3 residues beyond the end of the read and is filled in from the germline J gene. CDR1 and CDR2, per the germline V gene (reference sequence), are DFQATT and SNEGSKA. Inclusive of the bounding cysteine and phenylalanine, the CDR3 is 15 residues long. The DNA has 36 bases, all within the CDR3, and is read from base 1.